The 4 T cell receptor beta chains presented below share a single source sample, sequenced in a study of T cell responses to AZD1222 COVID-19 vaccine (dated by TCRdb to the early 2020s). The sample's time point label, in plain terms: about 28 days (+/-7) after the second vaccine dose. The library was generated by the immunoSEQ multiplex PCR assay. Held by TCRdb, this immuneACCESS table contains in-frame sequences only and omits some clones. Under half of the omission traces to an unresolved V gene where checked; the cause of the rest is unknown. Counted in this sample were 120,000 or so clones; more than 70% of them appeared once. The ten largest account for around 4% of the sample. This material consisted of peripheral blood, taken 28 days after the second AZD1222 dose. These TCRs come from an adult who received the AZD1222 COVID-19 vaccine.

There are a few counts of this clone. This chain joins TRBV6-6 and TRBJ2-2; TRBD2 aligns across 12 bases. The CDR3 spans 17 residues. With 5 bases clipped from V and 2 bases from J, the junction kept 6 bases outside the gene matches. Germline CDR1 reads MNHNY; CDR2 reads SVGAGI (reference sequence). The CDR3 reads CASSPSSGGANTGELFF. CDR3 nucleotide sequence: TGTGCCAGCAGTCCCTCTAGCGGGGGGGCAAACACCGGGGAGCTGTTTTTT.

This chain links TRBV30 with TRBJ1-1, with D perhaps TRBD1 (5 bases). CDR1 is GTSNPN and CDR2 is SVGIG in the germline V gene (reference sequence). Trimming removed 3 bases at V and 5 bases at J, with 13 bases between. The CDR3 runs 13 residues. As DNA, the CDR3 is TGTGCCTGGAGGTCCGGGGGGGGGACTGAAGCTTTCTTT. Its protein is CAWRSGGGTEAFF.

The chain couples TRBV30 to TRBJ2-3; 7 bases fit TRBD1. The CDR3 is 13 residues long. The germline V gene encodes CDR1 GTSNPN and CDR2 SVGIG (reference sequence). V lost 6 bases, J lost 2 bases, and 5 bases stayed unmatched. CDR3 nucleotide sequence: TGTGCCTGTGACAGGGTTTTCACAGATACGCAGTATTTT. This sequence encodes CACDRVFTDTQYF.

This chain connects TRBV28 to TRBJ1-3; the D gene is possibly TRBD1 (6 bases). Trimming shortened V by 5 bases and J by 1 base, and 9 bases separated the two germline ends. The CDR3 runs 14 residues. Germline V gene data show CDR1 as MDHEN and CDR2 as SYDVKM. CDR3 sequence (DNA): TGTGCCAGCAGTCCCCAGGGGTCTGGAAACACCATATATTTT. It translates to CASSPQGSGNTIYF.